This TCR beta chain was found in a study of OX40 agonist ivuxolimab in advanced cancers. Background on the study: Enrollees could have had prior anti-PD-1, anti-PD-L1 or anti-CTLA-4 therapy, which under 50% had received.

Notes on the study in general: Part of the nonresponder group also had normalized T-cell clonal expansion that was low.

The CDR3 is 17 amino acids. Trimming stripped 4 bases from V and 5 bases from J, with 18 bases between. CDR1 is SEHNR, CDR2 FQNEAQ, per germline (reference sequence). Using immunoSEQ multiplex PCR, the repertoire was profiled, and TCRdb retains in-frame clones only, with some absent. The sample records under 20,000 clones, approximately 82% being singletons. Worth noting for this clone: Its antigen is not identified.

The gene calls are TRBV7-9 and TRBJ2-6; the D gene is possibly TRBD1 (5 bases). The sequencing used CD4+ or CD8+ T cells sorted from blood, collected in a trial of the OX40 agonist ivuxolimab. This receptor was taken from an adult with an advanced solid tumor such as melanoma, head and neck, liver or kidney cancer. CDR3 bases: TGTGCCAGCAGCTCCCCCGTTGGGCAGGGAAGGGCCAACGTCCTGACTTTC. This sequence encodes CASSSPVGQGRANVLTF.